One sample yielded the 8 T cell receptor beta chains listed below, sequenced in a study of cytomegalovirus exposure and HLA in healthy donors. TCRdb keeps only in-frame clones here, not all; method: immunoSEQ multiplex PCR. This table has over 120,000 clones, roughly nine tenths appearing once. Sequenced: PBMCs. These receptors were collected from a woman aged 18-29 years in good health and CMV-seropositive.

The V gene is TRBV9, the J gene TRBJ2-5; TRBD1 might be the D (6 bases). Germline CDR1 and CDR2: SGDLS and YYNGEE. This CDR3 has 13 amino acids. The V end was cut by 3 bases, the J end by 3 bases, with 9 bases between. CDR3 DNA: TGTGCCAGCAGCGGAGGGGGTGAAGAGACCCAGTACTTC. Protein sequence: CASSGGGEETQYF.

CDR3 amino acids: CATRQDQTNTGELFF. CDR3 DNA: TGCGCCACCCGACAGGACCAAACGAACACCGGGGAGCTGTTTTTT. The V and J genes are TRBV5-1 and TRBJ2-2, with TRBD1 as a possible D gene (6 bases). V was pared by 9 bases and J by 0 bases, with 15 bases between. This CDR3 has 15 residues. CDR1 and CDR2 (germline): SGHRS, YFSETQ.

The chain has TRBV11-2 and TRBJ2-2, with 12 bases matching TRBD2. Germline CDR1 is SGHAT and CDR2 is FQNNGV. V shed 1 base, J shed 5 bases, and the junction held 8 bases outside the gene matches. CDR3 length: 18 residues. The CDR3 region is CASSLAPSGGARTGELFF. CDR3 coding DNA: TGTGCCAGCAGCTTAGCACCTAGCGGGGGGGCTAGAACCGGGGAGCTGTTTTTT.

Only one count was recorded for this clone. The chain combines TRBV7-3 with TRBJ1-1; TRBD1 is a possible D gene (5 bases). The CDR3 has 14 amino acids. The V and J ends lost 2 bases and 4 bases respectively, with 11 bases between them. The germline gives CDR1 SGHTA, CDR2 FQGTGA. The CDR3 DNA sequence: TGTGCCAGCAGCTTACAGGGCCCCGGCACTGAAGCTTTCTTT. Translated: CASSLQGPGTEAFF.

Here the CDR3 DNA reads TGTGCCAGCACCCCTCCGGGCTCTGGGGCCAACGTCCTGACTTTC. As protein: CASTPPGSGANVLTF. The chain uses TRBV7-3 and TRBJ2-6; no definite D call. V lost 7 bases and J lost 0, with 10 bases in between. The CDR3 sequence is 15 residues long. Germline loops: CDR1 SGHTA, CDR2 FQGTGA.

The genes are TRBV7-2 and TRBJ1-2, with TRBD1 matching 10 bases. The CDR3 has 13 amino acids. J lost 7 bases, V lost 6 bases, and 5 bases had no gene match. CDR1 SGHTA and CDR2 FQGNSA come from the germline V gene. The chain's CDR3 is CASSTRDRGGYTF. DNA for the CDR3: TGTGCCAGCAGTACCCGGGACAGGGGTGGCTACACCTTC.

This clone was counted once. V usage is TRBV27 and J usage is TRBJ2-4; TRBD1 matches at 10 bases. Unmatched junction bases numbered 4, after V lost 5 bases and J lost 9 bases. Germline CDR1 and CDR2: MNHEY and SMNVEV (reference sequence). The CDR3 has 13 amino acids. CDR3 region: CASSQTGGFIQYF. CDR3 nucleotides: TGTGCCAGCAGTCAGACAGGGGGCTTCATTCAGTACTTC.

V is TRBV2 and J is TRBJ2-1; 10 nucleotides agree with TRBD2. This CDR3 has 15 residues. The germline V gene encodes CDR1 SNHLY and CDR2 FYNNEI. V shed 5 bases and J 6 bases; nucleotides not matched to a gene: 7. The CDR3, as DNA: TGTGCCAGCAGTCCTAATAGCGGGGGGACCAATGAGCAGTTCTTC. Its protein is CASSPNSGGTNEQFF.